A selection of T cell receptor beta chains follows, all from one sample in a study of cytomegalovirus exposure and HLA in healthy donors. Profiling relied on immunoSEQ multiplex PCR, and the TCRdb table lists in-frame clones only, not all of them. The sample holds 180,000 or so clones; roughly four fifths are singletons and the top ten take 2% to 2.5%. The specimen sequenced was PBMCs. The receptor set was obtained from a woman in her twenties or thirties in good health and CMV-seropositive. Both conserved end residues are part of each CDR3. D genes are given only for firm matches. Clone size is shown for a subset of rows, as once, few, many or a class of expanded clone.

j_call d_call v_call clone_size cdr3_aa cdr3_nt
TRBJ2-7 TRBD2 TRBV10-3 NA CAISDPGLAGVWAYEQYF TGTGCCATCAGTGACCCGGGACTAGCGGGAGTCTGGGCCTACGAGCAGTACTTC
TRBJ2-5 NA TRBV30 NA CAWSVLGETQYF TGTGCCTGGAGTGTACTCGGGGAGACCCAGTACTTC
TRBJ2-5 TRBD2 TRBV9 NA CASSVGGLAGVETQYF TGTGCCAGCAGCGTCGGGGGCCTAGCGGGGGTAGAGACCCAATACTTC
TRBJ2-1 TRBD2 TRBV6-1 NA CASSELTSGNEQFF TGTGCCAGCAGTGAACTGACTAGCGGAAATGAGCAGTTCTTC
TRBJ1-2 NA TRBV7-6 NA CASSFGFTGLYGYTF TGTGCCAGCAGCTTCGGATTCACAGGGCTCTATGGCTACACCTTC
TRBJ2-3 NA TRBV10-1 once CASRSGTSSDTQYF TGCGCCAGCCGGTCCGGGACTTCTTCAGATACGCAGTATTTT
TRBJ2-7 NA TRBV10-3 few CAISEKGRGSYEQYF TGTGCCATCAGTGAGAAGGGCAGGGGATCCTACGAGCAGTACTTC
TRBJ2-7 TRBD1 TRBV4-3 NA CASSPRTGSYEQYF TGCGCCAGCAGCCCGAGGACAGGCTCTTACGAGCAGTACTTC
TRBJ2-5 NA TRBV19 NA CASSLGGKETQYF TGTGCCAGTAGTCTCGGGGGTAAAGAGACCCAGTACTTC
TRBJ1-6 NA TRBV5-1 NA CASPARTVTNSPLHF TGCGCCAGTCCAGCGCGGACAGTAACTAATTCACCCCTCCACTTT
TRBJ1-1 NA TRBV2 NA CASSGEHTEAFF TGTGCCAGCAGTGGAGAGCACACTGAAGCTTTCTTT
TRBJ1-5 NA TRBV29-1 NA CSVQGAGNQPQHF TGCAGCGTACAGGGAGCGGGCAATCAGCCCCAGCATTTT
TRBJ2-3 NA TRBV5-1 NA CASSYNRYTQYF TGCGCCAGCAGCTACAACAGGTATACGCAGTATTTT
TRBJ2-1 NA TRBV9 NA CASSGSPYNEQFF TGTGCCAGCAGCGGGAGCCCCTACAATGAGCAGTTCTTC
TRBJ2-5 TRBD1 TRBV5-6 once CASSLGQGTFQETQYF TGTGCCAGCAGCTTGGGACAGGGGACGTTCCAAGAGACCCAGTACTTC
TRBJ1-4 TRBD1 TRBV15 NA CATSRPTGVDSNEKLFF TGTGCCACCAGCAGACCCACAGGGGTGGACTCAAATGAAAAACTGTTTTTT
TRBJ1-1 NA TRBV2 NA CASRSQYTEAFF TGTGCCAGCAGATCTCAGTACACTGAAGCTTTCTTT
TRBJ2-7 TRBD1 TRBV19 NA CASSIGQGASIYEQYF TGTGCCAGTAGTATAGGCCAGGGGGCATCCATCTACGAGCAGTACTTC
TRBJ1-1 NA TRBV7-9 NA CASSLPIGVMNTEAFF TGTGCCAGCAGCCTCCCTATCGGGGTAATGAACACTGAAGCTTTCTTT
TRBJ2-3 NA TRBV30 few CAWNQGAWGVRYF TGTGCCTGGAACCAAGGGGCGTGGGGGGTCAGGTATTTT
TRBJ2-5 TRBD2 TRBV9 NA CASSVGLAGGPETQYF TGTGCCAGCAGCGTAGGGCTAGCGGGAGGGCCAGAGACCCAGTACTTC
TRBJ1-1 TRBD1 TRBV29-1 few CSVGGTGGPPGAFF TGCAGCGTTGGTGGGACAGGCGGACCGCCTGGGGCTTTCTTT
TRBJ1-5 NA TRBV28 NA CASSLPTGDVQPQHF TGTGCCAGCAGTTTGCCGACAGGAGACGTTCAGCCCCAGCATTTT
TRBJ2-1 TRBD2 TRBV7-8 NA CASSLISSLVGGRVDEQFF TGTGCCAGCAGCTTAATTTCTTCCTTAGTCGGCGGGAGGGTCGATGAGCAGTTCTTC
TRBJ1-2 TRBD1 TRBV2 once CASSRQGRNYGYTF TGTGCCAGCAGCCGACAGGGGAGGAACTATGGCTACACCTTC
TRBJ1-1 NA TRBV5-6 NA CASSEPFNTEAFF TGTGCCAGCAGCGAGCCTTTTAACACTGAAGCTTTCTTT
TRBJ1-5 TRBD1 TRBV2 NA CASASRDSGYNQPQHF TGTGCCAGCGCGAGCCGGGACAGCGGGTACAATCAGCCCCAGCATTTT
TRBJ1-1 NA TRBV4-3 many CASSQAPQGEAFF TGCGCCAGCAGCCAAGCGCCACAGGGTGAAGCTTTCTTT
TRBJ1-2 NA TRBV27 NA CASSLSGHNGYTF TGTGCCAGCAGTTTATCCGGACACAATGGCTACACCTTC
TRBJ1-5 NA TRBV4-1 NA CASSHAGQNNQPQHF TGCGCCAGCAGCCATGCTGGACAGAACAATCAGCCCCAGCATTTT
TRBJ1-1 NA TRBV2 once CASSVQSTEAFF TGTGCCAGCAGTGTACAGAGCACTGAAGCTTTCTTT
TRBJ2-5 NA TRBV12-5 NA CASGLFQGETQYF TGTGCTAGTGGTTTGTTCCAGGGTGAGACCCAGTACTTC
TRBJ1-1 NA TRBV6-6 few CASSYSFQDTEAFF TGTGCCAGCAGTTACTCGTTCCAGGACACTGAAGCTTTCTTT
TRBJ2-1 NA TRBV30 NA CAWSVSGNEQFF TGTGCCTGGAGTGTATCAGGAAATGAGCAGTTCTTC
TRBJ2-3 TRBD2 TRBV27 NA CASTPGLAGGTDTQYF TGTGCCAGCACCCCCGGACTAGCGGGAGGAACAGATACGCAGTATTTT
TRBJ2-3 TRBD2 TRBV6-4 NA CASSASSGGTDTQYF TGTGCCAGCAGTGCCTCTAGCGGGGGCACAGATACGCAGTATTTT
TRBJ1-2 NA TRBV7-9 NA CASSPRRGSEANYGYTF TGTGCCAGCAGCCCCCGAAGGGGCTCAGAAGCTAACTATGGCTACACCTTC
TRBJ2-5 NA TRBV5-1 NA CASRVGTGETQYF TGCGCCAGCAGGGTTGGAACAGGAGAGACCCAGTACTTC
TRBJ1-4 TRBD1 TRBV28 NA CASRDQDRGHEKLFF TGTGCCAGCAGGGACCAAGACAGGGGGCACGAAAAACTGTTTTTT
TRBJ1-5 NA TRBV11-2 few CASSLVAGLGQPQHF TGTGCCAGCAGCTTAGTGGCGGGGCTGGGTCAGCCCCAGCATTTT
TRBJ2-5 TRBD2 TRBV9 NA CASSVGGGRGETQYF TGTGCCAGCAGCGTAGGGGGCGGGAGAGGCGAGACCCAGTACTTC
TRBJ1-4 TRBD1 TRBV28 NA CASSYPLTGRSNEKLFF TGTGCCAGCAGTTACCCTTTGACAGGGAGATCTAATGAAAAACTGTTTTTT
TRBJ2-3 TRBD2 TRBV5-1 NA CASSLPSGGGADTQYF TGCGCCAGCAGCCTACCTAGCGGGGGGGGAGCAGATACGCAGTATTTT
TRBJ2-1 TRBD2 TRBV5-1 NA CASSLGRGGPVNEQFF TGCGCCAGCAGCTTGGGGCGGGGGGGCCCAGTCAACGAGCAGTTCTTC
TRBJ1-1 TRBD1 TRBV5-1 NA CASSGNYRGNTEAFF TGCGCCAGCAGCGGCAACTACAGGGGGAACACTGAAGCTTTCTTT
TRBJ1-6 NA TRBV11-2 NA CASSLMTGGNSPLHF TGTGCCAGCAGCTTAATGACAGGCGGTAATTCACCCCTCCACTTT
TRBJ2-7 NA TRBV9 once CASSVEADIYYEQYF TGTGCCAGCAGCGTAGAGGCGGATATTTACTACGAGCAGTACTTC
TRBJ1-1 NA TRBV6-1 NA CASSNLGGSTEAFF TGTGCCAGCAGTAACCTCGGGGGTTCGACTGAAGCTTTCTTT